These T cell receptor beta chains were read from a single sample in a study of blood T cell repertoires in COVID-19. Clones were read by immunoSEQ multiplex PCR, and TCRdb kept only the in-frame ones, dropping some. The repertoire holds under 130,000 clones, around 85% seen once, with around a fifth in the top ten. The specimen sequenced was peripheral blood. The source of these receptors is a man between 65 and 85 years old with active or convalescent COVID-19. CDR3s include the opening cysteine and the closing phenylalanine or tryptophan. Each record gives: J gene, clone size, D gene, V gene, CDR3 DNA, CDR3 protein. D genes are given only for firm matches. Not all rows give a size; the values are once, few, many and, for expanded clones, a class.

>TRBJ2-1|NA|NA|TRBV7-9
TGTGCCAGCAGCCCTTGGGGCGGTGCCTACAATGAGCAGTTCTTC
CASSPWGGAYNEQFF
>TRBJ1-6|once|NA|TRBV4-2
TGTGCCAGCAGCCAAGATCTGAACGGGAATTCACCCCTCCACTTT
CASSQDLNGNSPLHF
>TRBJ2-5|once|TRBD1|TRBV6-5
TGTGCCACGGGAGCGACAGGGGGAGAAGAGACCCAGTACTTC
CATGATGGEETQYF
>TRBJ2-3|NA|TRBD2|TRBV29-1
TGCAGCGGGGGGACTAGCGGGGCTACTCATACGCAGTATTTT
CSGGTSGATHTQYF
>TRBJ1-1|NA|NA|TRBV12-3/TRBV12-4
TGTGCCAGCAGCCCCCGGTTTGAAGCTTTCTTT
CASSPRFEAFF
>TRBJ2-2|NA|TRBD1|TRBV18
TGTGCCAGCTCACGGGACAGCCTCCCCGGGGAGCTGTTTTTT
CASSRDSLPGELFF
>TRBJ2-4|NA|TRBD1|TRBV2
TGTGCCAGCAGTACCCGACAGGGTACCATTCAGTACTTC
CASSTRQGTIQYF
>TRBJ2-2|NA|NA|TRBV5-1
TGCGCCAGCAGCTTGGTAGCTCTCACCGGGGAGCTGTTTTTT
CASSLVALTGELFF
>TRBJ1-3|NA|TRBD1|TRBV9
TGTGCCAGCAGCGCCCCAGGCCAAAGGGGGCCAGGAAACACCATATATTTT
CASSAPGQRGPGNTIYF
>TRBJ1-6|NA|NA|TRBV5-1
TGCGCCAGCAGCCCCGGGACTAATAATTCACCCCTCCACTTT
CASSPGTNNSPLHF
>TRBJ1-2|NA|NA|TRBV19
TGTGCCAGTAGGCGGACCGGGACTCCTAACTATGGCTACACCTTC
CASRRTGTPNYGYTF
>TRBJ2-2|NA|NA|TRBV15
TGTGCCACCAGCAGGGGACAAACCTTAGAACACGGGGAGCTGTTTTTT
CATSRGQTLEHGELFF
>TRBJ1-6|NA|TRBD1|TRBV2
TGTGCCAGCAGAGACAGGGGGAGCTCACCCCTCCACTTT
CASRDRGSSPLHF
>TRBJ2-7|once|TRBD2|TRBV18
TGTGCCAGCTCACCCTCTAGCGGGGGGCATTACGAGCAGTACTTC
CASSPSSGGHYEQYF
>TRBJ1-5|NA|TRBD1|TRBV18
TGTGCCAGCTCACCACCGGGAACACAGGGGAATCAGCCCCAGCATTTT
CASSPPGTQGNQPQHF
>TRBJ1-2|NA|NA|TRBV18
TGTGCCAGCTCACCTGCCGTCAGGGGTTCTTATGGCTACACCTTC
CASSPAVRGSYGYTF
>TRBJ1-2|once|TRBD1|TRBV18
TGTGCCAGCTCACCGGGACAGGCCCCTTATGGCTACACCTTC
CASSPGQAPYGYTF
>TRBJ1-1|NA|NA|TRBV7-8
TGTGCCAGCAGCCTGGAACAGTTTGAAGCTTTCTTT
CASSLEQFEAFF
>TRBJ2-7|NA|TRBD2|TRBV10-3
TGTGCCATCAGTGCAGGACTAGCGGGGGGCAGCTCCTACGAGCAGTACTTC
CAISAGLAGGSSYEQYF
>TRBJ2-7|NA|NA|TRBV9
TGTGCCAGCAGCTCAACCGACTATAGCTACGAGCAGTACTTC
CASSSTDYSYEQYF
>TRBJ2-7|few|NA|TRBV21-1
TGTGCCAGCAGCAAAGCCCCGGGACAGGGAGTCTACGAGCAGTACTTC
CASSKAPGQGVYEQYF
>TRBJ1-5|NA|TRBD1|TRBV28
TGTGCCAGCATCGGGGGACAGGGAAATCAGCCCCAGCATTTT
CASIGGQGNQPQHF
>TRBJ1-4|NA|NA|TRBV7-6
TGTGCCAGCAGCTTAGCAGGGGAAACTAATGAAAAACTGTTTTTT
CASSLAGETNEKLFF
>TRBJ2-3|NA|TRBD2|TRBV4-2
TGTGCCAGCAGCCAGCGGGAGGGCCCGCCAGATACGCAGTATTTT
CASSQREGPPDTQYF
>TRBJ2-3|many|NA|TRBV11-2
TGTGCCAGCAGCCTACAGGCTTATGGCACAGATACGCAGTATTTT
CASSLQAYGTDTQYF
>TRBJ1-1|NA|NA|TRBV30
TGTGCCTGGATGACTCGAGCTGAAGCTTTCTTT
CAWMTRAEAFF
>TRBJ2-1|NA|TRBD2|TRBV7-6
TGTGCCAGCAGCCCCACCGGGCTAGCGGGGTACAATGAGCAGTTCTTC
CASSPTGLAGYNEQFF
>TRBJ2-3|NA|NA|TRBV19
TGTGCCAGTAGTATAGGAGGCAGCGCGAGAGATACGCAGTATTTT
CASSIGGSARDTQYF
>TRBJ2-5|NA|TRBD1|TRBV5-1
TGCGCCAGCAGCCCAGGACAGGGGGCGAGGGAGACCCAGTACTTC
CASSPGQGARETQYF
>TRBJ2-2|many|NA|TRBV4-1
TGCGCCAGCAGCCACGCGGGGAGAGGCACCGGGGAGCTGTTTTTT
CASSHAGRGTGELFF
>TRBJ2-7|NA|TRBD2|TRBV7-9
TGTGCCAGCAGCGACGGGCGCGGGAGCGGGAGGGCCGGGGAGCAGTACTTC
CASSDGRGSGRAGEQYF
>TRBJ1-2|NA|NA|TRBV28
TGTGCCAGCAGACCTCCAGGAGGGGCGGGAGGCTACACCTTC
CASRPPGGAGGYTF
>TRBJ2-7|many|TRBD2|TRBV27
TGTGCCAGCAGACGACCGGGGTTACTAGCGGGCGGAGAGCAGTACTTC
CASRRPGLLAGGEQYF
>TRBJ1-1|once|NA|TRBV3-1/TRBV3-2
TGTGCCAGCAGCCAACCCGCAGCGGGTAACACTGAAGCTTTCTTT
CASSQPAAGNTEAFF
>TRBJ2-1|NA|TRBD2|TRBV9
TGTGCCAGCAGCGTAGGTAGCGGGGGGTATGAGCAGTTCTTC
CASSVGSGGYEQFF
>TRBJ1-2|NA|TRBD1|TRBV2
TGTGCCAGCAGTACTCGGGACAGTTATGGCTACACCTTC
CASSTRDSYGYTF
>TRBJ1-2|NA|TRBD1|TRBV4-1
TGCGCCAGCAGCCAACATGGACAGGGCCCCACTAACTATGGCTACACCTTC
CASSQHGQGPTNYGYTF
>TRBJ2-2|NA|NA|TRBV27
TGTGCCAGCAGTTTCCATGGAGGGGCTGGCGACACCGGGGAGCTGTTTTTT
CASSFHGGAGDTGELFF
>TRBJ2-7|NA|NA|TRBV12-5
TGTGCTAGTGGGAACGGACTCTACGAGCAGTACTTC
CASGNGLYEQYF
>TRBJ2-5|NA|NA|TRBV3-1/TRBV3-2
TGTGCCAGCAGCCACCGGCGGGACCAAGAGACCCAGTACTTC
CASSHRRDQETQYF
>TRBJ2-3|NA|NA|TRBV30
TGTGCCTGGAGTAGGAACGGAGGCACAGATACGCAGTATTTT
CAWSRNGGTDTQYF
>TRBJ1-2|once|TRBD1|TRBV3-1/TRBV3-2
TGTGCCAGCAGCAATTGGACAGGGTTGGGCTACACCTTC
CASSNWTGLGYTF
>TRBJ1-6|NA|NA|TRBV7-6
TGTGCCAGCAGCTTGGGGACAAAGGGTTCACCCCTCCACTTT
CASSLGTKGSPLHF
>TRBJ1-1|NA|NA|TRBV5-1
TGCGCCAGCAGCTTGGGGGATAGGGGTTGGAACACTGAAGCTTTCTTT
CASSLGDRGWNTEAFF
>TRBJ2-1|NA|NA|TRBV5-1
TGCGCCAGCAGCCGATGGGGCCGCGTGTACAATGAGCAGTTCTTC
CASSRWGRVYNEQFF
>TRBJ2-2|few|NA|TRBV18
TGTGCCAGCTCACCAGTATCAGTCACCGGGGAGCTGTTTTTT
CASSPVSVTGELFF
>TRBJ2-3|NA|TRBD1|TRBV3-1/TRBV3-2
TGTGCCAGCAGGACAGGGGCAGATACGCAGTATTTT
CASRTGADTQYF
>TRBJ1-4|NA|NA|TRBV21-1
TGTGCCAGCAGCGTTCCCCACGTGGCGGGACAGGGGGTTTGGACTAATGAAAAACTGTTTTTT
CASSVPHVAGQGVWTNEKLFF
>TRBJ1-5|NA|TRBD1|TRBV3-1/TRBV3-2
TGTGCCAGCAGCCAGGCAGGGGGTGGTAGCAATCAGCCCCAGCATTTT
CASSQAGGGSNQPQHF
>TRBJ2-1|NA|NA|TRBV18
TGTGCCAGCTCACCACCCGAGAACGATGAGCAGTTCTTC
CASSPPENDEQFF
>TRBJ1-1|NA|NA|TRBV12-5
TGTGCTAGTGGCCACAGGGAGGGCACTGAAGCTTTCTTT
CASGHREGTEAFF